A selection of T cell receptor beta chains follows, all from one sample in a study of blood T cell repertoires in COVID-19. Only in-frame clones appear in the TCRdb table, and some are missing; sequencing was by immunoSEQ multiplex PCR. Counted here are about 330,000 clones, more than 90% occurring once; the ten biggest clones make up about 18%. Sequenced: PBMCs or T cells enriched from blood (not recorded which). The receptors were sampled from a woman aged 25 to 39 who had recovered from COVID-19. CDR3s leave out the opening cysteine and the closing phenylalanine or tryptophan. The D gene is left open where the match is weak.

V gene	D gene	CDR3 protein
TRBV7-2	-	ASSRQHRYIQY
TRBV11-3	-	ASSFSVLQETQY
TRBV27	-	ASSLSGPNTGELF
TRBV10-2	TRBD1	ASNIGQGGTPAF
TRBV28	TRBD1	ASRKTGTTEAF
TRBV7-2	TRBD2	ASSPLAGLRNTQY
TRBV6-5	TRBD1	ASWSGTGTNQPQH
TRBV4-3	-	ASSQDTTYTKPYEQY
TRBV28	-	ASSPRGVSTDTQY
TRBV9	TRBD2	ASSVGGTSGDYEQY
TRBV19	TRBD1	ASSRDRGNYGYT
TRBV7-3	TRBD1	ASSSRTGTGELF
TRBV28	-	ASRGGSQETQY
TRBV5-6	-	ASSSGNDWKAF
TRBV28	-	ASSSPRGYT
TRBV12-3/TRBV12-4	TRBD2	ASRRSGDPY
TRBV4-1	-	ASSRGDSEQY